The 17 T cell receptor beta chains below were found in one sample sequenced in a study of T cell changes during pregnancy in multiple sclerosis. Libraries were prepared by immunoSEQ multiplex PCR; TCRdb keeps only in-frame clonotypes and omits some of them. The data contain 77,000 or so clones, around 93% of them singletons. The source material was peripheral blood, sampled in the second trimester of pregnancy. The source is a female donor in good health, enrolled as a control in a pregnancy study.

Comments on this clone: This sample includes further DNA sequences coding for the same CDR3. This chain connects TRBV15 to TRBJ2-1; weak D call: TRBD2 (5 bases). Germline CDR1 reads LNHNV; CDR2 reads YYDKDF (reference sequence). The V gene lost 0 bases and the J gene lost 8 bases, with 8 bases spanning the gap. The length of the CDR3 is 13 residues. The CDR3 DNA is TGTGCCACCAGCAGAGACCGAGGGTATGAGCAGTTCTTC. This codes for CATSRDRGYEQFF.

The J gene is TRBJ2-5, the V gene TRBV5-1, with D perhaps matching TRBD1 (5 bases). CDR1 and CDR2 (germline): SGHRS, YFSETQ. CDR3 length equals 15 residues. V was shortened by 0 bases and J by 1 base, with 10 bases between the two germline ends. The CDR3 is CASSLAPGSQETQYF. CDR3 nucleotide sequence: TGCGCCAGCAGCTTGGCCCCAGGGTCCCAAGAGACCCAGTACTTC.

This rearrangement joins TRBV7-8 to TRBJ1-1; 7 nucleotides agree with TRBD1. The germline V gene has CDR1 SGHVS and CDR2 FQNEAQ. The CDR3 has 15 residues. The V gene end was trimmed by 5 bases and the J gene end by 4 bases; junction bases not matched to a gene: 10. CDR3 in DNA: TGTGCCAGCAGCCAAAACGCGGCAGGGGGCACTGAAGCTTTCTTT. This translates into CASSQNAAGGTEAFF.

This clone was observed once. V gene TRBV9 combines with J gene TRBJ2-3; D gene unclear. Trimming pared 0 bases from V and 2 bases from J, leaving 10 bases between. Germline values: CDR1 SGDLS, CDR2 YYNGEE. The CDR3 consists of 15 residues. The CDR3 loop reads CASSVAGDPTDTQYF. The CDR3 region has the DNA TGTGCCAGCAGCGTAGCCGGAGACCCCACAGATACGCAGTATTTT.

CDR3 DNA sequence: TGTGCCAGCAGTTTAGATGACAGTCTTAATTCACCCCTCCACTTT. The encoded protein is CASSLDDSLNSPLHF. This chain uses TRBV27 with TRBJ1-6; a weak D match, TRBD1 (5 bases). Trimming took off 2 bases at V and 6 bases at J, with 11 bases between the two ends. The length of the CDR3 is 15 residues. Germline V lookup: CDR1 MNHEY, CDR2 SMNVEV (reference sequence).

This chain uses TRBV6-1 with TRBJ2-1; 9 bases are a match to TRBD1. This CDR3 contains 14 residues. V shed 6 bases and J 4 bases; nucleotides not matched to a gene: 4. CDR1 and CDR2 (germline): MNHNS, SASEGT. CDR3 loop: CASRGQGDYNEQFF. CDR3 nucleotide sequence: TGTGCCAGCAGGGGACAGGGTGATTACAATGAGCAGTTCTTC.

The chain carries TRBV5-1 and TRBJ1-4; TRBD1 matches at 10 bases. The junction had 5 bases not matched to a gene; V was cut back by 3 bases and J by 6 bases. Germline V lookup: CDR1 SGHRS, CDR2 YFSETQ. This CDR3 has 15 amino acids. The CDR3 nucleotides are TGCGCCAGCAGCTCCCCCGGGACAGGGGATGAAAAACTGTTTTTT. Amino acids: CASSSPGTGDEKLFF.

This clone was seen just once. The chain joins TRBV7-3 to TRBJ1-5, with D perhaps matching TRBD1 (5 bases). The germline V gene encodes CDR1 SGHTA and CDR2 FQGTGA. V was trimmed by 1 base and J by 4 bases, leaving 14 bases between them. The length of the CDR3 is 16 residues. CDR3 residues: CASSLNPGGTNQPQHF. The CDR3 bases are TGTGCCAGCAGCTTAAACCCGGGAGGGACTAATCAGCCCCAGCATTTT. The whole variable domain, remainder taken from reference TRBV7-3 and TRBJ1-5, is GAGVSQTPSNKVTEKGKYVELRCDPISGHTALYWYRQSLGQGPEFLIYFQGTGAADDSGLPNDRFFAVRPEGSVSTLKIQRTERGDSAVYLCASSLNPGGTNQPQHFGDGTRLSIL.

The chain is built from TRBV5-1 and TRBJ1-4; 10 bases are shared with TRBD1. There are 15 residues in the CDR3. V was pared by 3 bases and J by 10 bases, with 9 bases of the junction left unmatched. Germline CDR1 and CDR2: SGHRS and YFSETQ. DNA for the CDR3: TGCGCCAGCAGCTGGGGGACAGGGGATGGGGGAAAACTGTTTTTT. Residues: CASSWGTGDGGKLFF. The whole variable domain, filled in from reference TRBV5-1 and TRBJ1-4, reads KAGVTQTPRYLIKTRGQQVTLSCSPISGHRSVSWYQQTPGQGLQFLFEYFSETQRNKGNFPGRFSGRQFSNSRSEMNVSTLELGDSALYLCASSWGTGDGGKLFFGSGTQLSVL.

The V and J genes are TRBV7-8 and TRBJ2-1, with D perhaps matching TRBD1 (6 bases). The V end lost 5 bases, the J end lost 6 bases, and 11 bases lay between the germline ends. The CDR3 runs 13 residues. Germline V gene data show CDR1 as SGHVS and CDR2 as FQNEAQ. The CDR3 protein is CASSPDRINEQFF. CDR3 bases: TGTGCCAGCAGCCCTGACAGGATCAATGAGCAGTTCTTC.

The chain uses TRBV21-1 and TRBJ2-7; TRBD1 was called by the table and not checked on the DNA. TRBV21-1 is reported as a pseudogene. The CDR3 has 17 amino acids. The CDR3 coding sequence is TGTGCCAGCAGCAAAGCTCTAGGAATTCAGGGGCAGGCCGAGCAGTACTTC. Protein sequence: CASSKALGIQGQAEQYF.

The J gene is TRBJ2-1, the V gene TRBV30; D perhaps matches TRBD1 (6 bases). The germline V gene encodes CDR1 GTSNPN and CDR2 SVGIG (reference sequence). V lost 0 bases and J lost 5, with 17 bases in between. This CDR3 is 16 amino acids long. Here the CDR3 reads CAWSVQRQVFNNEQFF. As DNA, the CDR3 is TGTGCCTGGAGTGTACAAAGACAGGTATTCAACAATGAGCAGTTCTTC.

The genes are TRBV7-3 and TRBJ1-2; 9 nucleotides align to TRBD1. With 2 bases clipped from V and 7 bases from J, the junction kept 8 bases outside the gene matches. Germline lookup yields CDR1 SGHTA and CDR2 FQGTGA. The CDR3 totals 15 residues. The CDR3 region has the DNA TGTGCCAGCAGCTTAGGGACAGGGACTCTTTCTGGCTACACCTTC. Protein sequence: CASSLGTGTLSGYTF.

This chain connects TRBV10-3 to TRBJ2-2; 7 positions match TRBD2. This CDR3 is 12 amino acids long. Germline values: CDR1 ENHRY, CDR2 SYGVKD. Unmatched junction bases numbered 1, after V lost 7 bases and J lost 5 bases. Here the CDR3 reads CAIISGTGELFF. For the CDR3, the DNA is TGTGCCATCATTAGCGGGACCGGGGAGCTGTTTTTT.

The V call is TRBV5-1, the J call TRBJ2-1; a weak D match, TRBD2 (8 bases). This CDR3 spans 16 amino acids. Looked up from germline, CDR1 is SGHRS and CDR2 is YFSETQ. V was pared by 1 base and J by 8 bases, with 19 bases between. CDR3 DNA sequence: TGCGCCAGCAGCTTGAGGACTAGCTCAGGGGGGGATGAGCAGTTCTTC. Its translation: CASSLRTSSGGDEQFF. Variable domain in full (rest from reference TRBV5-1 and TRBJ2-1): KAGVTQTPRYLIKTRGQQVTLSCSPISGHRSVSWYQQTPGQGLQFLFEYFSETQRNKGNFPGRFSGRQFSNSRSEMNVSTLELGDSALYLCASSLRTSSGGDEQFFGPGTRLTVL.

The chain is built from TRBV2 and TRBJ1-5; 12 nucleotides align to TRBD1. Looked up from germline, CDR1 is SNHLY and CDR2 is FYNNEI. The length of the CDR3 is 21 residues. With 6 bases clipped from V and 0 bases from J, the junction kept 18 bases outside the gene matches. The CDR3: CASRKTQGTGGEGGSNQPQHF. CDR3 nucleotide sequence: TGTGCCAGCAGGAAAACCCAAGGGACAGGGGGCGAGGGGGGTAGCAATCAGCCCCAGCATTTT.

The rearrangement links TRBV7-8 to TRBJ2-7, with 7 bases fitting TRBD1. The CDR3 is 12 amino acids. Germline V CDR1 and CDR2: SGHVS, FQNEAQ. The trim removed 1 base at V and 7 bases at J, leaving 1 base unmatched. In DNA, the CDR3 is TGTGCCAGCAGCTTAGTACAGGGGGAGCAGTACTTC. Translating gives CASSLVQGEQYF.